This TCR beta chain was recovered during a study of blood T cell repertoires in COVID-19. About the research overall: Donors in the United States, Italy and Spain gave samples during acute or convalescent COVID-19. Sample material is recorded as cDNA or gDNA derived from T cells, B-cell-depleted T cells, or PBMCs.

The CDR3 spans 14 residues. Germline V gene sequence: CDR1 SNHLY, CDR2 FYNNEI. Trimming removed 10 bases at V and 0 bases at J, with 15 bases between. In the original processing: Amplification of reference gene primers provided the estimated nucleated cell counts. The assay was immunoSEQ multiplex PCR, and TCRdb's table has in-frame clones only and misses some. From that table come the V and J calls and clone size; the DNA was used to work out D and trimming. This sample has about 240,000 clones, with about 79% found just once. This clonotype originated in an elderly woman with acute or convalescent COVID-19. V gene TRBV2 combines with J gene TRBJ1-1; perhaps TRBD1 as D (5 bases). Source material: peripheral blood. Here the CDR3 DNA reads TGTGCCACCCAGGGCGGGAACGTGAACACTGAAGCTTTCTTT. Its protein is CATQGGNVNTEAFF.